A selection of T cell receptor beta chains follows, all from one sample in a study of blood T cell repertoires in COVID-19. Sequencing was performed with immunoSEQ multiplex PCR; in TCRdb, only in-frame clones are kept and a portion is missing. The table includes some 200,000 clones, approximately 86% detected once. The sequencing sample was made of peripheral blood. The receptors come from a woman aged 25-40 years with COVID-19, enrolled during active disease. Both conserved end residues are part of each CDR3. The D gene is left open where the match is weak. Rows may omit the clone size; those that give it use once, few, many or a size class.

v_gene	d_gene	j_gene	abundance	CDR3aa	CDR3nt
TRBV29-1	NA	TRBJ2-7	NA	CSGTTTGTYEQYF	TGCAGCGGTACAACGACAGGTACCTACGAGCAGTACTTC
TRBV4-3	NA	TRBJ2-7	NA	CASSLTRLNEQYF	TGCGCCAGCAGCCTGACTAGGCTTAACGAGCAGTACTTC
TRBV7-9	TRBD2	TRBJ2-1	NA	CASSLESREAEQFF	TGTGCCAGCAGCTTAGAATCGCGGGAGGCTGAGCAGTTCTTC
TRBV4-1	TRBD2	TRBJ2-3	NA	CASSQRLAATDTQYF	TGCGCCAGCAGCCAGCGACTAGCGGCCACAGATACGCAGTATTTT
TRBV2	NA	TRBJ2-5	NA	CAAGGAETQYF	TGTGCCGCAGGAGGGGCGGAGACCCAGTACTTC
TRBV18	TRBD1	TRBJ2-2	NA	CASSPRDRVTGELFF	TGTGCCAGCTCGCCCCGGGACAGGGTCACCGGGGAGCTGTTTTTT
TRBV5-1	TRBD2	TRBJ2-2	NA	CASSSGSRGGRPYTGELFF	TGCGCCAGCAGTTCGGGGTCGCGCGGCGGGAGGCCGTACACCGGGGAGCTGTTTTTT
TRBV16	NA	TRBJ1-2	NA	CASSQLGGNEAGYTF	TGTGCCAGCAGCCAATTAGGGGGAAACGAGGCTGGCTACACCTTC
TRBV5-6	TRBD1	TRBJ1-1	NA	CASSWTGGSNTEAFF	TGTGCCAGCAGTTGGACAGGGGGCTCTAACACTGAAGCTTTCTTT
TRBV28	NA	TRBJ1-6	few	CASSLYHGAGGNSPLHF	TGTGCCAGCAGTTTATATCACGGCGCCGGGGGGAATTCACCCCTCCACTTT
TRBV9	NA	TRBJ2-1	NA	CASSAGSYNEQFF	TGTGCCAGCAGCGCCGGGAGTTACAATGAGCAGTTCTTC
TRBV15	TRBD1	TRBJ2-3	NA	CATSRVGPGGTGSHTQYF	TGTGCCACCAGCAGAGTCGGCCCCGGGGGGACAGGGTCACATACGCAGTATTTT
TRBV27	TRBD2	TRBJ2-1	NA	CASSLGTNDNEQFF	TGTGCCAGCAGTTTAGGGACTAACGACAATGAGCAGTTCTTC
TRBV14	NA	TRBJ2-1	NA	CASSQVPPSERGNEQFF	TGTGCCAGCAGCCAAGTCCCCCCGAGCGAGAGAGGGAATGAGCAGTTCTTC
TRBV14	NA	TRBJ1-2	few	CASSQGLPTGTQIF	TGTGCCAGCAGCCAAGGTCTACCTACAGGGACACAGATCTTC